Listed below are T cell receptor beta chains from one sample, sequenced in a study of vaccination effects on CD4 cells after COVID-19. Assay used: immunoSEQ multiplex PCR; TCRdb lists only in-frame clones, some missing. The repertoire holds some 68,000 clones, with roughly 75% as singletons. No antigen is known for these receptors. The source was CD4+ T cells from PBMCs cultured with HCoV-OC43 spike peptides, collected before COVID-19 vaccination. The receptor source for this set is a human donor who received a COVID-19 vaccine. The CDR3 runs from the conserved cysteine through the conserved F or W. Fields, in order: V gene, clone size, J gene, D gene, CDR3 DNA, CDR3 protein. A D gene is named only where the DNA matches it firmly. Size tells how often a clone was seen (once, few, many) or the class of an expanded clone, and some rows leave it out.

TRBV24-1	-	TRBJ2-4	-	TGTGCCACCAGTGATTCCTCCCCGGGAATTCAGTACTTC	CATSDSSPGIQYF
TRBV27	-	TRBJ2-2	-	TGTGCCAGCAGCTCGGACGTCGACAGGAGGAACACCGGGGAGCTGTTTTTT	CASSSDVDRRNTGELFF
TRBV19	-	TRBJ1-1	-	TGTGCCAGTAGTACTCGCTTAGGTGGGGGCATGAACACTGAAGCTTTCTTT	CASSTRLGGGMNTEAFF
TRBV7-9	once	TRBJ1-4	-	TGTGCCAGCAGCAACCCGGGTGAAAAACTGTTTTTT	CASSNPGEKLFF
TRBV13	once	TRBJ2-4	-	TGTGCCAGCAGCTTATCCGGGCAGGGGTCAGCCAAAAACATTCAGTACTTC	CASSLSGQGSAKNIQYF
TRBV19	-	TRBJ2-3	TRBD1	TGTGCCAGTAGTGACAGGGGGTCCGGTGCGCAGTATTTT	CASSDRGSGAQYF
TRBV7-2	-	TRBJ1-6	-	TGTGCCAGCAGCTTACAGGGGATCGGGAATTCACCCCTCCACTTT	CASSLQGIGNSPLHF
TRBV28	once	TRBJ1-1	-	TGTGCCAGCAGTTTATCCGGACAGCGGCTCGGTGAAGCTTTCTTT	CASSLSGQRLGEAFF
TRBV5-1	-	TRBJ2-2	-	TGCGCCAGCAGCTTTACAGGGCCGGACACCGGGGAGCTGTTTTTT	CASSFTGPDTGELFF
TRBV12-3/TRBV12-4	once	TRBJ1-5	-	TGTGCCAGCAGTTTATGGGGAAATCAGCCCCAGCATTTT	CASSLWGNQPQHF
TRBV7-3	-	TRBJ2-2	TRBD1	TGTGCCAGCAGGCGACAGGGCGCGAACACCGGGGAGCTGTTTTTT	CASRRQGANTGELFF
TRBV27	-	TRBJ1-2	TRBD1	TGTGCCAGCAGTCTCTATTTTGACAGGGAGGGTGGCTACACCTTC	CASSLYFDREGGYTF
TRBV5-8	-	TRBJ2-3	TRBD1	TGTGCCAGCCCCAGCTGGGACAGGAGCACAGATACGCAGTATTTT	CASPSWDRSTDTQYF
TRBV25-1	-	TRBJ2-5	-	TGTGCCAGCAGTGATACCCGCCCGACCCAGTACTTC	CASSDTRPTQYF
TRBV25-1	few	TRBJ1-5	-	TGTGCCAGCAGTGAAGGGGTAAGCAATCAGCCCCAGCATTTT	CASSEGVSNQPQHF
TRBV18	-	TRBJ1-2	-	TGTGCCAGCTCACCAGGCGGAAACTATGGCTACACCTTC	CASSPGGNYGYTF
TRBV3-1/TRBV3-2	-	TRBJ2-2	TRBD2	TGTGCCAGCAGCCAAGTCTCGGGGGGGGTATACGGGGAGCTGTTTTTT	CASSQVSGGVYGELFF
TRBV3-1/TRBV3-2	-	TRBJ1-4	-	TGTGCCAGCAGCCACGAAGGGGGAGGCCTGTTTTTT	CASSHEGGGLFF
TRBV7-3	-	TRBJ2-3	TRBD1	TGTGCCAGCAGCTTAACGGGACAGCGGACAGATACGCAGTATTTT	CASSLTGQRTDTQYF
TRBV19	-	TRBJ1-1	TRBD1	TGTGCCAGTTCTCGGACAGGGGGCGCATCGAACACTGAAGCTTTCTTT	CASSRTGGASNTEAFF
TRBV24-1	-	TRBJ1-1	-	TGTGCCACCAGTGATCGGGGGGGCAGCTCTGAAGCTTTCTTT	CATSDRGGSSEAFF
TRBV7-2	few	TRBJ1-2	-	TGTGCCAGCAGCTTAGGTAGAGGCAGGTCGGGCGATGGCTACACCTTC	CASSLGRGRSGDGYTF
TRBV28	-	TRBJ1-4	-	TGTGCCAGCAGTCCCCCCAGGGGTGATGAAAAACTGTTTTTT	CASSPPRGDEKLFF
TRBV7-3	-	TRBJ2-1	-	TGTGCCAGCAGCCCGCAGGTTTGGGAGCAGTTCTTC	CASSPQVWEQFF
TRBV9	-	TRBJ1-1	-	TGTGCCAGCAGCCCAGGGGCGCCAAACACTGAAGCTTTCTTT	CASSPGAPNTEAFF
TRBV28	-	TRBJ1-2	-	TGTGCCAGCACCCTAGGCAGGGGTAGCTATGGCTACACCTTC	CASTLGRGSYGYTF
TRBV20-1	-	TRBJ1-2	-	TGCAGTGCTAGTAGCCAGGGGTGGAGTGGCTACACCTTC	CSASSQGWSGYTF
TRBV7-2	-	TRBJ1-5	-	TGTGCCAGCAGCCTGGGGGGGGTCAATCAGCCCCAGCATTTT	CASSLGGVNQPQHF
TRBV7-2	-	TRBJ1-4	-	TGTGCCAGCAGCTTAAGCGTAGGGGTTGAAAAACTGTTTTTT	CASSLSVGVEKLFF
TRBV7-2	-	TRBJ1-2	-	TGTGCCAGCAGCCCCCGGGGAGGGAACTATGGCTACACCTTC	CASSPRGGNYGYTF
TRBV9	-	TRBJ2-5	-	TGTGCCAGCGGGCTTGGGGCGGGGGCAATCCAAGAGACCCAGTACTTC	CASGLGAGAIQETQYF
TRBV9	-	TRBJ2-1	TRBD2	TGTGCCAGCAGCGCTACTAGCGCCTATAATCTCCACAATGAGCAGTTCTTC	CASSATSAYNLHNEQFF
TRBV7-9	-	TRBJ1-4	-	TGTGCCAGCACCGCCCCCCGGGGAGGTAATGAAAAACTGTTTTTT	CASTAPRGGNEKLFF
TRBV4-1	few	TRBJ2-3	TRBD2	TGCGCCAGCAGCCAGATAGCGGGGGAAAGAACAGATACGCAGTATTTT	CASSQIAGERTDTQYF
TRBV2	-	TRBJ2-3	-	TGTGCCAGCAGTGGAAAGGGGTTGGCAGATACGCAGTATTTT	CASSGKGLADTQYF
TRBV27	-	TRBJ1-2	-	TGTGCCAGCAGGCAGGGAACCTATGGCTACACCTTC	CASRQGTYGYTF
TRBV19	-	TRBJ1-1	TRBD1	TGTGCCAGTAGTGCCGCCGGACCGGGACAGGGGGGGTACACTGAAGCTTTCTTT	CASSAAGPGQGGYTEAFF
TRBV11-2	-	TRBJ1-4	-	TGTGCCAGCAGCTCTAGCGGGGGGATCGAACTGTTTTTT	CASSSSGGIELFF
TRBV3-1/TRBV3-2	-	TRBJ2-2	-	TGTGCCAGCGTGATACGGTCGGGGGAGCTGTTTTTT	CASVIRSGELFF
TRBV18	-	TRBJ1-3	-	TGTGCCAGCTCACGCGACAGGATTGCTGGAAACACCATATATTTT	CASSRDRIAGNTIYF
TRBV11-2	-	TRBJ1-5	-	TGTGCCAGCAGCTTTGATGGTTGGGGGATCAATCAGCCCCAGCATTTT	CASSFDGWGINQPQHF
TRBV2	-	TRBJ2-3	-	TGTGCCAGCACGGGGAACACAGATACGCAGTATTTT	CASTGNTDTQYF
TRBV5-1	-	TRBJ1-1	-	TGCGCCAGCAGCTATGACCTAGCGAACACTGAAGCTTTCTTT	CASSYDLANTEAFF
TRBV10-3	-	TRBJ1-2	TRBD1	TGTGCCATCAGTGAGGACAGGGGCGCCTATGGCTACACCTTC	CAISEDRGAYGYTF